This is a list of T cell receptor beta chains from one sample in a study of identical twins. MiXCR, run by TCRdb on the 5' RACE reads, gives a single entry per CDR3 protein. The repertoire includes around 1.7 million distinct CDR3 sequences, 32% of them detected once, and around 0.3% sits in the top ten. The specimen sequenced was cord blood. Every receptor here comes from a newborn girl in good health. Each CDR3 is given with its conserved first and last residue. D genes are given only for firm matches. For some rows the clone size is stated as once, few or many, or as a class when expanded; others skip it.

d_call: NA; clone_size: NA; v_call: TRBV20-1; j_call: TRBJ2-1; cdr3_aa: CSAPDLARYNEQFF; cdr3_nt: TGCAGTGCCCCAGATCTGGCGCGCTACAATGAGCAGTTCTTC
d_call: NA; clone_size: few; v_call: TRBV28; j_call: TRBJ1-2; cdr3_aa: CASSLDGLNYGYTF; cdr3_nt: TGTGCCAGCAGTTTGGACGGTTTAAATTATGGCTACACCTTC
d_call: TRBD2; clone_size: few; v_call: TRBV6-6; j_call: TRBJ2-3; cdr3_aa: CASSYSNTGGPRDTQYF; cdr3_nt: TGTGCCAGCAGTTACTCGAACACGGGAGGGCCTAGAGATACGCAGTATTTT
d_call: TRBD2; clone_size: NA; v_call: TRBV10-3; j_call: TRBJ2-2; cdr3_aa: CAISGPGLANTGELFF; cdr3_nt: TGTGCCATCAGTGGACCGGGACTAGCAAACACCGGGGAGCTGTTTTTT
d_call: TRBD1; clone_size: few; v_call: TRBV6-4; j_call: TRBJ1-2; cdr3_aa: CASSAEGTGGYGYTF; cdr3_nt: TGTGCCAGCAGCGCGGAGGGGACAGGCGGCTATGGCTACACCTTC
d_call: TRBD2; clone_size: NA; v_call: TRBV11-1; j_call: TRBJ2-3; cdr3_aa: CASSPRTSGGLTDTQYF; cdr3_nt: TGTGCCAGCAGCCCTCGGACTAGCGGGGGCCTCACAGATACGCAGTATTTT
d_call: NA; clone_size: NA; v_call: TRBV3-1; j_call: TRBJ1-4; cdr3_aa: CAGSGRGLEEKLFF; cdr3_nt: TGTGCCGGCAGCGGACGGGGACTAGAGGAAAAACTGTTTTTT
d_call: TRBD1; clone_size: NA; v_call: TRBV20-1; j_call: TRBJ1-2; cdr3_aa: CGAKDRDSYGYTF; cdr3_nt: TGCGGTGCAAAGGACCGGGACAGTTATGGCTACACCTTC
d_call: NA; clone_size: few; v_call: TRBV12-3/TRBV12-4; j_call: TRBJ2-1; cdr3_aa: CASSLVRRTRQFF; cdr3_nt: TGTGCCAGCAGTTTGGTAAGGCGTACTCGGCAGTTCTTC
d_call: TRBD1; clone_size: NA; v_call: TRBV20-1; j_call: TRBJ1-1; cdr3_aa: CSAKSRGRFDTEAFF; cdr3_nt: TGCAGTGCCAAATCCAGGGGGCGATTCGACACTGAAGCTTTCTTT
d_call: NA; clone_size: few; v_call: TRBV4-1; j_call: TRBJ1-2; cdr3_aa: CASSRLRDNYGYTF; cdr3_nt: TGCGCCAGCAGCCGGTTAAGGGATAACTATGGCTACACCTTC
d_call: NA; clone_size: NA; v_call: TRBV6-5; j_call: TRBJ2-7; cdr3_aa: CASSYSGTPYNEQYF; cdr3_nt: TGTGCCAGCAGTTACTCGGGGACACCCTACAATGAGCAGTACTTC
d_call: NA; clone_size: many; v_call: TRBV24-1; j_call: TRBJ1-2; cdr3_aa: CATSDQSPTKTNYGYTF; cdr3_nt: TGTGCCACCAGTGATCAATCCCCGACAAAAACTAACTATGGCTACACCTTC
d_call: NA; clone_size: NA; v_call: TRBV11-2; j_call: TRBJ2-7; cdr3_aa: CASSLDLGYQEAQYF; cdr3_nt: TGTGCCAGCAGCTTAGATCTCGGCTACCAAGAGGCCCAGTACTTC
d_call: NA; clone_size: NA; v_call: TRBV4-2; j_call: TRBJ1-4; cdr3_aa: CASSQFGGGAREKLFF; cdr3_nt: TGTGCCAGCAGCCAATTCGGTGGCGGGGCCCGGGAAAAACTGTTTTTT
d_call: TRBD1; clone_size: NA; v_call: TRBV5-1; j_call: TRBJ1-2; cdr3_aa: CASSLRDRGLGYTF; cdr3_nt: TGCGCCAGCAGCCTACGGGACAGGGGACTTGGCTACACCTTC
d_call: NA; clone_size: NA; v_call: TRBV7-9; j_call: TRBJ2-2; cdr3_aa: CASSLSERELFF; cdr3_nt: TGTGCCAGCAGCTTAAGCGAGCGGGAGCTGTTTTTT
d_call: NA; clone_size: few; v_call: TRBV18; j_call: TRBJ2-7; cdr3_aa: CASSPPGFTYEQYF; cdr3_nt: TGTGCCAGCTCACCACCGGGTTTCACCTACGAGCAGTACTTC
d_call: NA; clone_size: NA; v_call: TRBV4-1; j_call: TRBJ2-5; cdr3_aa: CASSLAAMRNNQETQYF; cdr3_nt: TGCGCCAGCAGCCTTGCGGCGATGCGGAACAACCAAGAGACCCAGTACTTC
d_call: TRBD1; clone_size: NA; v_call: TRBV10-2; j_call: TRBJ2-1; cdr3_aa: CASRGQARETQFF; cdr3_nt: TGCGCCAGCAGGGGACAGGCAAGAGAGACCCAGTTCTTC
d_call: NA; clone_size: few; v_call: TRBV11-2; j_call: TRBJ2-3; cdr3_aa: CASSFMGVTQYF; cdr3_nt: TGTGCCAGCAGCTTCATGGGGGTTACGCAGTATTTT
d_call: TRBD2; clone_size: NA; v_call: TRBV20-1; j_call: TRBJ2-1; cdr3_aa: CSARPTSGESSYNEQFF; cdr3_nt: TGCAGTGCTAGACCGACTAGCGGGGAATCCTCCTACAATGAGCAGTTCTTC
d_call: TRBD2; clone_size: NA; v_call: TRBV24-1; j_call: TRBJ2-7; cdr3_aa: CATSGRPGYNEQYF; cdr3_nt: TGTGCCACCAGCGGGAGGCCCGGGTACAATGAGCAGTACTTC
d_call: TRBD2; clone_size: many; v_call: TRBV29-1; j_call: TRBJ2-1; cdr3_aa: CSVDRLGLAGTNEQFF; cdr3_nt: TGCAGCGTTGACCGATTAGGACTAGCGGGGACCAATGAGCAGTTCTTC
d_call: NA; clone_size: NA; v_call: TRBV6-6; j_call: TRBJ1-5; cdr3_aa: CASRAEAGRQHF; cdr3_nt: TGTGCCAGCAGGGCGGAGGCAGGACGCCAGCATTTT
d_call: TRBD2; clone_size: once; v_call: TRBV20-1; j_call: TRBJ2-1; cdr3_aa: CSARDFRGGGLAIREQFF; cdr3_nt: TGCAGTGCTAGAGACTTCCGTGGAGGGGGACTAGCGATTCGTGAGCAGTTCTTC
d_call: TRBD1; clone_size: many; v_call: TRBV5-1; j_call: TRBJ2-3; cdr3_aa: CASSPRDRSTDTQYF; cdr3_nt: TGCGCCAGCAGCCCCCGGGACAGGAGCACAGATACGCAGTATTTT
d_call: TRBD2; clone_size: few; v_call: TRBV7-9; j_call: TRBJ2-3; cdr3_aa: CASSSSAGEADTQYF; cdr3_nt: TGTGCCAGCAGCTCGTCAGCGGGAGAGGCAGATACGCAGTATTTT
d_call: TRBD2; clone_size: many; v_call: TRBV20-1; j_call: TRBJ2-3; cdr3_aa: CSASLAGSTDTQYF; cdr3_nt: TGCAGTGCTAGCCTAGCGGGGAGCACAGATACGCAGTATTTT
d_call: TRBD2; clone_size: few; v_call: TRBV25-1; j_call: TRBJ2-7; cdr3_aa: CASSELVAGGREQYF; cdr3_nt: TGTGCCAGCAGTGAATTGGTCGCGGGGGGGCGTGAGCAGTACTTC
d_call: TRBD2; clone_size: NA; v_call: TRBV6-6; j_call: TRBJ2-1; cdr3_aa: CASSYGTSGRGKGEQFF; cdr3_nt: TGTGCCAGCAGTTACGGGACTAGCGGGCGAGGGAAAGGCGAGCAGTTCTTC
d_call: TRBD1; clone_size: NA; v_call: TRBV5-1; j_call: TRBJ1-5; cdr3_aa: CASSATDRGPQHF; cdr3_nt: TGCGCCAGCAGCGCTACGGACAGGGGGCCCCAGCATTTT
d_call: NA; clone_size: NA; v_call: TRBV5-6; j_call: TRBJ1-2; cdr3_aa: CASSLPGEYYGYTF; cdr3_nt: TGTGCCAGCAGCTTGCCAGGGGAGTACTATGGCTACACCTTC
d_call: TRBD2; clone_size: few; v_call: TRBV9; j_call: TRBJ2-1; cdr3_aa: CASSTRPGLAANEQFF; cdr3_nt: TGTGCCAGCAGCACCCGACCGGGACTAGCGGCGAATGAGCAGTTCTTC
d_call: NA; clone_size: NA; v_call: TRBV5-6; j_call: TRBJ1-1; cdr3_aa: CASSLEVVRGMNTEAFF; cdr3_nt: TGTGCCAGCAGCTTGGAGGTAGTAAGGGGGATGAACACTGAAGCTTTCTTT
d_call: NA; clone_size: many; v_call: TRBV20-1; j_call: TRBJ2-1; cdr3_aa: CSARLTSSYNEQFF; cdr3_nt: TGCAGTGCTAGATTGACGAGCTCCTACAATGAGCAGTTCTTC
d_call: NA; clone_size: many; v_call: TRBV7-9; j_call: TRBJ2-3; cdr3_aa: CASSVLLTDTQYF; cdr3_nt: TGTGCCAGCAGCGTTTTGTTGACCGATACGCAGTATTTT
d_call: NA; clone_size: few; v_call: TRBV29-1; j_call: TRBJ1-1; cdr3_aa: CSVVTGWLYTEAFF; cdr3_nt: TGCAGCGTTGTTACAGGGTGGTTGTACACTGAAGCTTTCTTT
d_call: TRBD2; clone_size: few; v_call: TRBV2; j_call: TRBJ2-1; cdr3_aa: CASRWRGGYNEQFF; cdr3_nt: TGTGCCAGCAGGTGGCGGGGGGGTTACAATGAGCAGTTCTTC
d_call: TRBD2; clone_size: many; v_call: TRBV11-1; j_call: TRBJ2-4; cdr3_aa: CASSLTTSGLAKNIQYF; cdr3_nt: TGTGCCAGCAGCTTGACTACTAGCGGATTAGCCAAAAACATTCAGTACTTC
d_call: TRBD2; clone_size: few; v_call: TRBV12-5; j_call: TRBJ2-3; cdr3_aa: CASGLAPTSGGASDTQYF; cdr3_nt: TGTGCTAGTGGTCTTGCCCCGACTAGCGGGGGGGCGTCGGATACGCAGTATTTT
d_call: NA; clone_size: NA; v_call: TRBV7-9; j_call: TRBJ1-4; cdr3_aa: CASSFEQGTLFF; cdr3_nt: TGTGCCAGCAGCTTCGAACAGGGTACACTGTTTTTT
d_call: NA; clone_size: few; v_call: TRBV4-2; j_call: TRBJ1-1; cdr3_aa: CASSQDTGRQTEAFF; cdr3_nt: TGTGCCAGCAGCCAAGATACAGGGAGGCAAACTGAAGCTTTCTTT
d_call: NA; clone_size: NA; v_call: TRBV28; j_call: TRBJ1-1; cdr3_aa: CASSLLGGYAEAFF; cdr3_nt: TGTGCCAGCAGTTTACTCGGGGGGTACGCTGAAGCTTTCTTT
d_call: TRBD1; clone_size: few; v_call: TRBV7-2; j_call: TRBJ1-4; cdr3_aa: CASSLGRTGYIEKLFF; cdr3_nt: TGTGCCAGCAGCTTAGGTCGGACAGGGTATATTGAAAAACTGTTTTTT
d_call: NA; clone_size: few; v_call: TRBV4-1; j_call: TRBJ2-1; cdr3_aa: CASSQGPLASSYNEQFF; cdr3_nt: TGCGCCAGCAGCCAAGGTCCGCTAGCAAGCTCCTACAATGAGCAGTTCTTC
d_call: NA; clone_size: many; v_call: TRBV5-1; j_call: TRBJ2-3; cdr3_aa: CASSLGGREDTQYF; cdr3_nt: TGCGCCAGCAGCTTGGGGGGGAGAGAAGATACGCAGTATTTT
d_call: TRBD1; clone_size: NA; v_call: TRBV27; j_call: TRBJ1-6; cdr3_aa: CATASGGDGRNLHF; cdr3_nt: TGTGCCACGGCGTCAGGGGGTGATGGTCGTAACCTCCACTTT
d_call: NA; clone_size: many; v_call: TRBV5-1; j_call: TRBJ2-4; cdr3_aa: CASSFGDLAKNIQYF; cdr3_nt: TGCGCCAGCAGCTTTGGGGATCTAGCCAAAAACATTCAGTACTTC
d_call: NA; clone_size: few; v_call: TRBV7-9; j_call: TRBJ1-1; cdr3_aa: CASSLSSGANTEAFF; cdr3_nt: TGTGCCAGCAGCTTAAGTTCGGGGGCGAACACTGAAGCTTTCTTT
d_call: NA; clone_size: many; v_call: TRBV5-1; j_call: TRBJ1-5; cdr3_aa: CASRTRGSNQPQHF; cdr3_nt: TGCGCCAGCAGAACCCGGGGGAGCAATCAGCCCCAGCATTTT
d_call: TRBD1; clone_size: NA; v_call: TRBV20-1; j_call: TRBJ1-6; cdr3_aa: CSASWVPGTDYNSPLHF; cdr3_nt: TGCAGTGCTAGTTGGGTCCCCGGGACAGATTATAATTCACCCCTCCACTTT
d_call: TRBD2; clone_size: NA; v_call: TRBV5-1; j_call: TRBJ2-1; cdr3_aa: CASTPSGGSSYNEQFF; cdr3_nt: TGCGCCAGCACCCCTAGCGGGGGTTCCTCCTACAATGAGCAGTTCTTC
d_call: NA; clone_size: few; v_call: TRBV2; j_call: TRBJ2-2; cdr3_aa: CASRTAGNTGELFF; cdr3_nt: TGTGCCAGTAGGACAGCCGGGAACACCGGGGAGCTGTTTTTT